These T cell receptor beta chains were read from a single sample in a study of metastatic and nonmetastatic thyroid tumors. TCRdb re-clonotyped the PCR reads through MiXCR. Of approximately 6,900 clones listed, under 30% are singletons. Specimen: adjacent normal tissue. These receptors all come from a male donor with papillary thyroid cancer or a benign thyroid nodule (not recorded which). Some clones in this sample may be carry-over from other donors' samples. Both conserved end residues are part of each CDR3. The order of the fields is V gene, D gene, CDR3 protein. A D gene is named only where the DNA matches it firmly.

TRBV6-1 TRBD1 CASSLQGGAGNTIYF
TRBV27 TRBD1 CASRATGEHTIYF
TRBV20-1 - CSARGTLGYYGYTF
TRBV2 TRBD1 CASSDDRGRGETQYF
TRBV11-2 - CASSSTGGQESYEQYF
TRBV28 TRBD1 CASRRQGLAYGYTF
TRBV12-3/TRBV12-4 - CASRGTTLHF
TRBV12-3/TRBV12-4 - CASSLGPPGTQYF
TRBV11-2 - CASSFERGLISYNEQFF
TRBV30 - CAWSRGQETDTQYF
TRBV19 - CASSVGAGMNTEAFF
TRBV6-1 TRBD2 CASVAGDLYEQYF
TRBV28 - CATPRGQIADEQFF
TRBV15 TRBD1 CATRAGQGLTNEKLFF
TRBV19 - CASSPYLTGNYGYTF
TRBV15 TRBD1 CATSGRTTGGPTDTQYF
TRBV2 TRBD2 CASSRGLAGVGGTYEQYF
TRBV20-1 - CSARVRQEHGYTF
TRBV6-6 TRBD2 CASSYSGLAVASTDTQYF
TRBV11-2 - CASRNRVAFTDTQYF
TRBV3-1 TRBD2 CASSPYGAGGLVSYNEQFF
TRBV19 TRBD2 CASSSWTRHGELFF
TRBV20-1 TRBD2 CSAAPSSGSWLSNEQFF
TRBV12-5 - CASGLARDWSTDTQYF
TRBV10-3 TRBD2 CAISARDGPGTSGNSEFF
TRBV7-9 - CASSLGRGTNTGELFF
TRBV11-2 - CASSLDLSSYNEQFF
TRBV14 - CASSPRGNSPLHF
TRBV28 - CASISTRWTVGTDTQYF
TRBV27 TRBD1 CASRAGDRGGETQYF
TRBV20-1 - CSARQSIRYQQPQHF
TRBV11-3 - CASNTGVRNQPQHF
TRBV4-2 TRBD2 CASSQDERGGATDTQYF
TRBV5-5 - CASTTLAPSSYNEQFF
TRBV11-1 - CASSLGRGRNTGELFF
TRBV6-1 TRBD2 CASISSGRTHEQYF
TRBV24-1 - CATSDNGFQETQYF
TRBV28 TRBD1 CASSLGQGANEKLFF
TRBV20-1 - CSARDSLSGHEQFF
TRBV20-1 - CSARGRDTIYF
TRBV14 TRBD2 CASSQDTRGAGAGELFF
TRBV6-1 TRBD1 CASSVDRGQNQPQHF
TRBV18 TRBD1 CASSPQGGRYVQPQHF
TRBV20-1 - CSARDGAGNQPQHF
TRBV7-2 TRBD2 CASSRWTSGTDTQYF
TRBV10-1 TRBD1 CASSEWDRGPTEAFF
TRBV20-1 - CSARSWAGSTDTQYF
TRBV6-1 - CASSPGRGFSYEQYF
TRBV19 - CASSAGVRQPQHF
TRBV7-9 TRBD2 CASSLAGRGYNEQFF
TRBV7-2 - CASSLMDGSNQPQHF